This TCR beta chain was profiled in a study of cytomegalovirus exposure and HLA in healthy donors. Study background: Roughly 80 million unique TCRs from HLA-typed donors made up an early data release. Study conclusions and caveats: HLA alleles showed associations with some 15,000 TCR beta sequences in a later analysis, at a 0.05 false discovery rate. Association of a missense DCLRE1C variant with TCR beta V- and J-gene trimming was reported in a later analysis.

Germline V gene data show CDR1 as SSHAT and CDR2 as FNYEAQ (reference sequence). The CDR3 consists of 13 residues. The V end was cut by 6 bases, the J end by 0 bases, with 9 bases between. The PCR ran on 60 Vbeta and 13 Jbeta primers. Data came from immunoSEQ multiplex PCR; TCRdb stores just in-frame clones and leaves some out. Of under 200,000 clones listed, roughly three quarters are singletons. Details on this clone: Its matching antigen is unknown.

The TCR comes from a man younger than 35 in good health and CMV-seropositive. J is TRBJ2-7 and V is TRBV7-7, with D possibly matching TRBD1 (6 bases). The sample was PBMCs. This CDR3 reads CASSVGGSYEQYF. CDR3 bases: TGTGCCAGCAGTGTAGGGGGCTCCTACGAGCAGTACTTC.